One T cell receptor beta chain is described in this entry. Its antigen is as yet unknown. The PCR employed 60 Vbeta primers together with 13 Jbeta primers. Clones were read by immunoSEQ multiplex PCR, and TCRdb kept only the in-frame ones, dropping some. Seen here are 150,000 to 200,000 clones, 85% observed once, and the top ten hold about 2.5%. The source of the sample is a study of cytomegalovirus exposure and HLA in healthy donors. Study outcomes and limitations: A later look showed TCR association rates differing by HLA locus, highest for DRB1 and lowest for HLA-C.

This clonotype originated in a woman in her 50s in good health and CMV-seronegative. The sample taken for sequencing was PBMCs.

This chain's CDR3 is CAGSQDFDEQYF. CDR3 nucleotides: TGTGCCGGGTCTCAGGATTTCGACGAGCAGTACTTC. The gene calls are TRBV30 and TRBJ2-7; D gene uncertain. This CDR3 has 12 residues. V was clipped by 8 bases and J by 5 bases, with 16 bases between them. From germline, CDR1 is GTSNPN and CDR2 SVGIG (reference sequence).